The T cell receptor (beta chain) described here comes from a study of blood T cell repertoires in COVID-19. With V trimmed by 7 bases and J by 3 bases, 5 bases remained unmatched. The CDR3 loop spans 14 amino acids. CDR1 SNHLY and CDR2 FYNNEI come from the germline V gene. Data came from immunoSEQ multiplex PCR; TCRdb stores just in-frame clones and leaves some out. Of some 250,000 clones detected, 86% appear once; the ten largest clones hold 3%. The gene calls are TRBV2 and TRBJ1-1; 10 nucleotides agree with TRBD1. Material for sequencing was peripheral blood. This sequence was found in a woman in her 30s who had recovered from COVID-19. CDR3 sequence reads: CASITGTGDTEAFF. The CDR3 region has the DNA TGTGCCAGCATCACCGGGACAGGGGACACTGAAGCTTTCTTT.